The source of this T cell receptor beta chain is a study of cytomegalovirus exposure and HLA in healthy donors. With respect to this clone: The target antigen is unknown. One end of the junction is discordant with germline, which a read error may explain.

60 Vbeta and 13 Jbeta primers were used in PCR. Clones were read by immunoSEQ multiplex PCR, and TCRdb kept only the in-frame ones, dropping some. The sample lists 75,000 to 100,000 clones; about 71% were seen once. Germline V gene data show CDR1 as SSHAT and CDR2 as FNYEAQ (reference sequence). The CDR3 runs 15 residues. The study's findings and limits: Some segments of the V type, notably TRBV6-2 and TRBV6-3, were excluded as indistinguishable.

The chain joins TRBV7-7 to TRBJ1-4; a weak D match, TRBD1 (5 bases). Sequenced material: PBMCs. The source is a man between 60 and 70 years old in good health and CMV-seronegative. DNA for the CDR3: TGTGCTAGCAGCTCACAGACAGTGATTAATGAAAAACTGTTTTTT. The encoded protein is CASSSQTVINEKLFF.